This TCR beta chain was documented in a study of cytomegalovirus exposure and HLA in healthy donors. Both 60 Vbeta primers and 13 Jbeta primers went into the PCR. Produced via immunoSEQ multiplex PCR; TCRdb's table is partial and in-frame only. The sample includes 85,000 to 130,000 clones, 60% to 80% of them seen just once. This clone occurred a few times. Germline V gene lookup returns CDR1 PRHDT and CDR2 FYEKMQ (reference sequence). The CDR3 sequence is 12 residues long. The ends were cut back, 2 bases at V and 7 bases at J, with 9 bases in the middle. V and J are TRBV13 and TRBJ2-7; D possibly corresponds to TRBD1 (5 bases). The sequence was obtained from a man aged 60-69 years in good health and CMV-seropositive. Sample: PBMCs. This chain's CDR3 is CASSLMAGEQYF. DNA of the CDR3: TGTGCCAGCAGCTTAATGGCAGGGGAGCAGTACTTC.